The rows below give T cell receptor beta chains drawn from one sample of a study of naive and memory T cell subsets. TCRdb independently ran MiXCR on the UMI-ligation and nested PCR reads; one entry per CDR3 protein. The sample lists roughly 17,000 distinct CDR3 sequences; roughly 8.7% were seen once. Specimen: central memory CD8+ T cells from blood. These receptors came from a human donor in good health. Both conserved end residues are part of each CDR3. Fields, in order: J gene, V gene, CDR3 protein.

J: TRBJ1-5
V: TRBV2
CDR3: CASTNGRNQPQHF

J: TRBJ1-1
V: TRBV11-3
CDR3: CASLSHGAEAFF

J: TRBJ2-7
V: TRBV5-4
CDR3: CASSTGSYEQYF

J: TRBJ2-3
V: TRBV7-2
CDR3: CASSFPRDRPTDTQYF

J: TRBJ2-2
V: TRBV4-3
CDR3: CASSQDHSGELFF

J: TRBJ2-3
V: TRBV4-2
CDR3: CASSPGVGDTQYF

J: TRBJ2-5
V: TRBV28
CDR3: CATTSGTWFQETQYF

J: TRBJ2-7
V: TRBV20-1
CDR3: CSARDGEPYEQYF

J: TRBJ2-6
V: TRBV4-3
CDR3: CASGVELTGANVLTF

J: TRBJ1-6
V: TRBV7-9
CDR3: CASSNRDSRLSPLHF

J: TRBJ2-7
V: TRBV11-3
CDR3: CASSLLAGDYEQYF

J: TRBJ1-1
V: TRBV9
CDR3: CASSLGTDPAFF

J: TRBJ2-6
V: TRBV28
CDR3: CASRPDSSGANVLTF

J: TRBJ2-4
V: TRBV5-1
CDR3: CASSPIFRGGPAKNIQYF

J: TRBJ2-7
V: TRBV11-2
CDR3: CASSWGQAVGEQYF

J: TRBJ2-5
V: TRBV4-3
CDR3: CASSQDLWEGVDQETQYF

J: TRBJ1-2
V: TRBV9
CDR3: CASSVTGSDYGYTF

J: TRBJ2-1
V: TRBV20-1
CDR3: CSARAQGGSYNEQFF

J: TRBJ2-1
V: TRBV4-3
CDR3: CASSQGMGAVPDEQFF

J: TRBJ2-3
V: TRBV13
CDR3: CASSLGRGSADTQYF

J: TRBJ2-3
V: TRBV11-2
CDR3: CASSPPLAGMTDTQYF

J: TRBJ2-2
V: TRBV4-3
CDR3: CASSQVHGGGTGELFF

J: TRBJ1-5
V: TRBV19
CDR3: CASSISGLNQPQHF

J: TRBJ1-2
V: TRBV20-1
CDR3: CSARGGDADYGYTF

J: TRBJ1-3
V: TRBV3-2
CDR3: CASSFPGPGSGNTIYF

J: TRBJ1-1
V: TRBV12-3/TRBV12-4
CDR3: CASTQAQGTEAFF

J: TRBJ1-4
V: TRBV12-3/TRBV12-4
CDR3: CASSFEQGTAPEKLFF

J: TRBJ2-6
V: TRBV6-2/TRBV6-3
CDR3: CASSPTGSGANVLTF

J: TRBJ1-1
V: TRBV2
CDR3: CASSEVPTGTEAFF

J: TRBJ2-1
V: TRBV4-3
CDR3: CASSQERLRPEQFF

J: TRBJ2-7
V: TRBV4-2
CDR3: CASSQERSYEQYF

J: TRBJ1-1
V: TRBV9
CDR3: CASSVRGNSNTEAFF

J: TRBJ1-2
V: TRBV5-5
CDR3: CASSSQSGDPNYGYTF

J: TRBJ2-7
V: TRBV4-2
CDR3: CASSQDATTEVGDYEQYF

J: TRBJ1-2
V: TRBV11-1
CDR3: CASSTLLAGQIYGYTF

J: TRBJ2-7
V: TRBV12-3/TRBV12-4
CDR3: CASTTSDRGRDEQYF

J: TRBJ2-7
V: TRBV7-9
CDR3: CASSFASADPYEQYF

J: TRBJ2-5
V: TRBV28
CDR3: CASSLSLTARQETQYF

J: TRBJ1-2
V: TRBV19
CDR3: CASSRQGVDGYTF

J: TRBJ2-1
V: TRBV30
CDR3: CAWSDKRETNEQFF

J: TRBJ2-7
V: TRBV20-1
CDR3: CSARDGLAVARAYEQYF

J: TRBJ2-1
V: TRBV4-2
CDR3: CASSPPALHNEQFF

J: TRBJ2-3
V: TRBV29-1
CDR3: CSVEGDGVDTQYF

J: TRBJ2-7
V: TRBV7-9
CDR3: CASSPPDSSYEQYF

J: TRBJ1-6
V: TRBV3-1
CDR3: CASSQDSSGQLGSPLHF

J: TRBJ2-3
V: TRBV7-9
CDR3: CASSWTSGMNTQYF

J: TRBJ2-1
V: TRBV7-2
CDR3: CASSLVRWGTQFF

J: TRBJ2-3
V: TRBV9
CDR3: CASSVVALHPDTQYF

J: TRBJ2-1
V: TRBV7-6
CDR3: CASSSGLAGAESGNEQFF

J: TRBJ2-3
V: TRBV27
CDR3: CASSLSSSGNTDTQYF

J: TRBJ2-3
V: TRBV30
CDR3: CAWRLLRGDTDTQYF

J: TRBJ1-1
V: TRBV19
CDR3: CASSVFGGPDTEAFF

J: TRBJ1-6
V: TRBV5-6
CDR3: CASTLGGGRLNSPLHF

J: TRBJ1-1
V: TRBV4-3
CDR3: CASSQRTGREAFF